These T cell receptor beta chains were read from a single sample in a study of blood T cell repertoires in COVID-19. Here immunoSEQ multiplex PCR was the method, and the copy in TCRdb shows in-frame clones only, minus some. The data show 20,000 to 25,000 clones, around three quarters seen once. The sequenced sample was peripheral blood. These receptors originate from a man in his 60s with active COVID-19. CDR3s include the opening cysteine and the closing phenylalanine or tryptophan. Fields, in order: D gene, J gene, clone size, V gene, CDR3 protein. The D gene is left open where the match is weak. A row's size may be missing; if present it is once, few, many or a size class.

-,TRBJ2-7,few,TRBV14,CASSQAGHSRHEQYF
-,TRBJ1-2,-,TRBV30,CAWSKGQYGYTF
-,TRBJ2-7,-,TRBV7-9,CASSFVSYEQYF
TRBD2,TRBJ2-3,-,TRBV4-1,CASSLGLAGTDTQYF
-,TRBJ2-7,-,TRBV4-1,CASSQDNGAYEQYF
TRBD2,TRBJ2-5,-,TRBV9,CASSVAGGRAGETQYF
TRBD2,TRBJ2-1,-,TRBV7-8,CASSLGASGYYNEQFF
-,TRBJ2-5,-,TRBV24-1,CATSEVAGETQYF
-,TRBJ2-7,-,TRBV9,CASSVDPVTYEQYF
TRBD1,TRBJ2-2,-,TRBV28,CASSPDREPTGELFF
TRBD1,TRBJ2-7,-,TRBV18,CASSPETGGEQYF
-,TRBJ2-3,-,TRBV19,CASTLSLAEARTDTQYF
-,TRBJ2-1,-,TRBV11-2,CASSLDRRERSNEQFF
-,TRBJ2-7,-,TRBV19,CASSTLPNPTLREQYF
TRBD1,TRBJ2-5,-,TRBV2,CASNPDRAETQYF
TRBD2,TRBJ2-2,-,TRBV3-1/TRBV3-2,CASSQDPLAGTGELFF
-,TRBJ1-4,-,TRBV6-5,CASSYARGKLFF
-,TRBJ2-3,-,TRBV11-2,CASSLWVGGGGATDTQYF
-,TRBJ2-5,-,TRBV28,CASSLIGEEETQYF
-,TRBJ2-7,-,TRBV6-5,CASSYSADSYEQYF
-,TRBJ1-3,-,TRBV30,CAWSDRASSGNTIYF
TRBD1,TRBJ1-2,-,TRBV19,CASSGQGHGYTF
TRBD2,TRBJ2-5,-,TRBV4-1,CASSQDPSGSQQETQYF
-,TRBJ1-5,-,TRBV19,CASSIQAGHQPQHF
-,TRBJ2-1,-,TRBV5-6,CASSFRGFNEQFF
TRBD2,TRBJ2-3,-,TRBV4-3,CASSRTAGGGTDTQYF
-,TRBJ2-2,-,TRBV27,CASTVGGANTGELFF
TRBD2,TRBJ2-3,-,TRBV6-2/TRBV6-3,CASSWGTSGDPDTQYF
TRBD1,TRBJ1-2,once,TRBV19,CASQYDATGWRYTF